The clone carrying this T cell receptor beta chain counts as medium-sized (0.01 to 0.1%). Its specificity is not known. There are 14 residues in the CDR3. J gave up 6 bases and V 7 bases, and 11 bases lay outside the gene matches. Germline CDR1 reads LNHDA; CDR2 reads SQIVND (reference sequence). TCRdb's table, derived via immunoSEQ multiplex PCR, lists solely in-frame clones and lacks some. The sample holds more than 55,000 clones, 85% to 90% seen once. The data stem from a study of OX40 agonist ivuxolimab in advanced cancers. Study-wide background: Ivuxolimab is a fully human IgG2 antibody that activates OX40 (CD134). Findings of the study overall: There was clonal expansion of CD4+ and CD8+ blood T cells by week 6 at 0.1 to 3.0 mg/kg.

This clonotype was obtained from an adult with an advanced solid tumor such as melanoma, head and neck, liver or kidney cancer. J is TRBJ1-2 and V is TRBV19; 7 bases are a match to TRBD1. The sequences come from CD4+ or CD8+ T cells sorted from blood, collected in a trial of the OX40 agonist ivuxolimab. The CDR3 DNA reads TGTGCCAGTAAGGAAGCCGACAGGGAGGATGGCTACACCTTC. Translated: CASKEADREDGYTF.